Listed below are T cell receptor beta chains from one sample, sequenced in a study of shared clonotypes between healthy human individuals. Sequenced by immunoSEQ multiplex PCR; TCRdb stores in-frame clones only, minus some. This sample has some 1,600,000 clones; 95% to 99% occur once, and the top ten carry about 0.4%. Sequencing was done on a sample of naive CD4+ T cells sorted from blood. These receptors all come from a man aged 25 to 40 in good health. Both conserved end residues are part of each CDR3. Fields, in order: CDR3 protein, CDR3 DNA, V gene, J gene, D gene, clone size, CDR3 length. The D gene is left open where the match is weak. Clone size is not always given. Where it is, it says once, few, many or a class for expanded clones.

CASSPNRDRGYTF	TGTGCCAGCAGTCCAAACCGGGACAGGGGCTACACCTTC	TRBV28	TRBJ1-2	TRBD1	-	13
CAIGASQGNYGYTF	TGTGCCATCGGAGCCTCACAGGGGAACTATGGCTACACCTTC	TRBV10-3	TRBJ1-2	TRBD1	-	14
CASAPLTGKSMYF	TGTGCCAGCGCCCCACTAACAGGGAAGAGTATGTATTTT	TRBV7-2	TRBJ2-3	-	-	13
CAWSRDFLQETQYF	TGTGCCTGGAGTCGGGACTTCCTTCAAGAGACCCAGTACTTC	TRBV30	TRBJ2-5	-	-	14
CASSTLLGSDTGELFF	TGTGCCAGCTCCACCCTTCTAGGGTCGGACACCGGGGAGCTGTTTTTT	TRBV18	TRBJ2-2	-	-	16
CASSLGTSGGYEQFF	TGTGCCAGCAGCTTGGGGACTAGCGGTGGCTATGAGCAGTTCTTC	TRBV7-9	TRBJ2-1	TRBD2	-	15
CASSYSQGFGEKLFF	TGTGCCAGCAGTTACTCACAGGGTTTTGGTGAAAAACTGTTTTTT	TRBV6-5	TRBJ1-4	-	-	15
CASSLYLGGVYEQYF	TGTGCCAGCAGTTTATATTTGGGGGGGGTTTACGAGCAGTACTTC	TRBV27	TRBJ2-7	TRBD2	-	15
CASSTKLTQYF	TGTGCCAGCAGCACCAAGCTGACGCAGTATTTT	TRBV7-2	TRBJ2-3	-	once	11
CASSPPSGRAAYEQYF	TGTGCCAGCTCACCACCTAGCGGGAGGGCCGCCTACGAGCAGTACTTC	TRBV18	TRBJ2-7	TRBD2	-	16
CASSLAGHLLGGYTF	TGTGCCAGCAGCTTGGCGGGACACCTATTAGGGGGCTACACCTTC	TRBV13	TRBJ1-2	-	-	15
CASSLGAASNYGYTF	TGCGCCAGCAGCTTGGGCGCAGCCTCTAACTATGGCTACACCTTC	TRBV5-1	TRBJ1-2	-	once	15